This T cell receptor beta chain derives from a study of OX40 agonist ivuxolimab in advanced cancers. The V gene end was trimmed by 4 bases and the J gene end by 3 bases; junction bases not matched to a gene: 5. CDR3 length equals 14 residues. CDR1 is GTSNPN, CDR2 SVGIG, per germline (reference sequence). TCRdb's table, derived via immunoSEQ multiplex PCR, lists solely in-frame clones and lacks some. The sample lists 85,000 or so clones, 65% to 90% occurring once. V usage is TRBV30 and J usage is TRBJ2-3; 9 positions agree with TRBD2. The specimen comprised CD4+ or CD8+ T cells sorted from blood, sampled in a trial of the OX40 agonist ivuxolimab. The clonotype originates from an adult with an advanced solid tumor such as melanoma, head and neck, liver or kidney cancer. In DNA form, the CDR3 reads TGTGCCTGGACTAGCGGGGCAGAGACAGATACGCAGTATTTT. Its translation: CAWTSGAETDTQYF.